This is a list of T cell receptor beta chains from one sample in a study of spatial heterogeneity in lung cancer. TCRdb itself ran the 5' RACE reads through MiXCR, one entry per CDR3 protein. The profile covers about 25,000 distinct CDR3 sequences, with 6.5% to 8% appearing a single time and roughly an eighth taken by the ten largest. The sequenced sample was PBMCs, obtained at surgery. These receptor sequences come from a male donor with early-stage non-small cell lung cancer. The CDR3 runs from the conserved cysteine through the conserved F or W. D genes are given only for firm matches. Expanded clones get a size class; other rows say once, few or many, or leave the size out.

size	J	V	D	DNA	CDR3
medium-sized	TRBJ1-5	TRBV20-1	.	TGCAGTGCTAGAGTGGCCCAACCAAATCAGCCCCAGCATTTT	CSARVAQPNQPQHF
many	TRBJ2-1	TRBV20-1	.	TGCAGTGCTAGAGGGCCACACCGCTCCTACAATGAGCAGTTCTTC	CSARGPHRSYNEQFF
many	TRBJ1-5	TRBV10-3	.	TGTGCCATCAGTGAGAAGGGACTGCCTGAGCCCCAGCATTTT	CAISEKGLPEPQHF
.	TRBJ2-4	TRBV10-1	.	TGCGCCAGCAGTGATGGAGCGGGTCCCCAAAACATTCAGTACTTC	CASSDGAGPQNIQYF
few	TRBJ1-1	TRBV12-3/TRBV12-4	.	TGTGCCAGCAGTAGAGACTCAGGGATAGTTGACACTGAAGCTTTCTTT	CASSRDSGIVDTEAFF
many	TRBJ1-1	TRBV5-4	.	TGTGCCAGCAGCTTGGGGAATCGGGCTTTCTTT	CASSLGNRAFF
many	TRBJ1-1	TRBV5-8	TRBD1	TGTGCCAGCAGCTTGGATTGGGGACAGATTACTGAAGCTTTCTTT	CASSLDWGQITEAFF
.	TRBJ2-5	TRBV3-1	.	TGTGCCAGCAGCCCGACCGGGACCCCAGAGACCCAGTACTTC	CASSPTGTPETQYF
many	TRBJ2-5	TRBV4-2	TRBD1	TGTGCCAGCAGCCAAGATACAGGGGGCCATGAGACCCAGTACTTC	CASSQDTGGHETQYF
many	TRBJ1-2	TRBV30	TRBD1	TGTGCCTGGAGTACGGACAGGGGCTATGGCTACACCTTC	CAWSTDRGYGYTF
many	TRBJ2-7	TRBV29-1	TRBD2	TGCAGCGTTGGGGTCCTAACTAGCGGCTACGAGCAGTACTTC	CSVGVLTSGYEQYF
many	TRBJ2-3	TRBV29-1	.	TGCAGCGTTGAAGATAGGTGGGCAGATACGCAGTATTTT	CSVEDRWADTQYF
medium-sized	TRBJ1-3	TRBV28	.	TGTGCCAGCAGTCCAGAACTGGACACCATATATTTT	CASSPELDTIYF
few	TRBJ2-5	TRBV30	.	TGTGCCTGGGACCGAAATGGGGGCCCCGAGACCCAGTACTTC	CAWDRNGGPETQYF
few	TRBJ1-1	TRBV7-2	.	TGTGCCAGCAGCTTAGGAAGGAACACTGAAGCTTTCTTT	CASSLGRNTEAFF
many	TRBJ1-1	TRBV28	TRBD1	TGTGCCAGCAGGCGACAGGGGCCGGACACTGAAGCTTTCTTT	CASRRQGPDTEAFF
many	TRBJ2-2	TRBV3-1	.	TGTGCCAGCGGAACGGGGGATCACGGGGAGCTGTTTTTT	CASGTGDHGELFF
many	TRBJ1-1	TRBV11-2	.	TGTGCCAGCAGCTTAGTCCGGAGCGGTTACGGCACTGAAGCTTTCTTT	CASSLVRSGYGTEAFF
.	TRBJ2-2	TRBV27	.	TGTGCCAGCAGTTTGGGGGCGGCCACCGGGGAGCTGTTTTTT	CASSLGAATGELFF
.	TRBJ2-7	TRBV20-1	.	TGCAGTGCTAGAGTCCGGGACTCAATCTCCTACGAGCAGTACTTC	CSARVRDSISYEQYF
many	TRBJ1-1	TRBV2	.	TGTGCCAGCAGGGTAGACAGGTTGAACACTGAAGCTTTCTTT	CASRVDRLNTEAFF
.	TRBJ2-3	TRBV7-6	.	TGTGCCAGCAGTCTCCTTGGGGCAGCTAGCACAGATACGCAGTATTTT	CASSLLGAASTDTQYF
many	TRBJ2-1	TRBV24-1	.	TGTGCCACCAGTGACCCCGGCGGTGCGAGCTCCTACAATGAGCAGTTCTTC	CATSDPGGASSYNEQFF
many	TRBJ1-2	TRBV29-1	.	TGCAGCGTTGAAGAAGCGGGGGGTGGCTATGGCTACACCTTC	CSVEEAGGGYGYTF
.	TRBJ1-5	TRBV6-1	.	TGTGCCAGCAGTGATTCTGGCAATCAGCCCCAGCATTTT	CASSDSGNQPQHF
many	TRBJ1-2	TRBV10-3	.	TGTGCCATCAGTAGACAGGATCGCTATGGCTACACCTTC	CAISRQDRYGYTF
many	TRBJ1-4	TRBV4-1	TRBD1	TGCGCCAGCAGCGAACGCGGGACAGGCCTTGAAAAACTGTTTTTT	CASSERGTGLEKLFF
many	TRBJ2-1	TRBV5-5	TRBD2	TGTGCCAGCAGCTCCATAGCGGGAGAGGGTGAGCAGTTCTTC	CASSSIAGEGEQFF
many	TRBJ2-2	TRBV7-9	.	TGTGCCAGCAGCTGGCGGGACAGGAACACCGGGGAGCTGTTTTTT	CASSWRDRNTGELFF
once	TRBJ2-6	TRBV18	TRBD1	TGTGCCAGCTCACCGCGGGACAGGGTTGGGGCCAACGTCCTGACTTTC	CASSPRDRVGANVLTF
many	TRBJ1-2	TRBV2	.	TGTGCCAGCAGTGCACAGGGTGGGCGTAACTATGGCTACACCTTC	CASSAQGGRNYGYTF
many	TRBJ2-3	TRBV10-3	.	TGTGCCTCTCGGGTGGGGCAAGATACGCAGTATTTT	CASRVGQDTQYF
many	TRBJ2-6	TRBV7-2	.	TGTGCCAGCAGGCCTGACAGGTCCCCTGGGGCCAACGTCCTGACTTTC	CASRPDRSPGANVLTF